This T cell receptor (beta chain) was sequenced during a study of naive CD8 T cells in extremely preterm neonates. Findings of the study overall: Preterm infants showed shorter CDR3s, fewer N additions and less trimming than older groups. Preterm neonate repertoires were significantly less rich by iChao1 than others. Term neonates approximately 0.4%, young children 0.03%, adults approximately 0.0097%; preterm neonates shared approximately 2.5%.

As regards this clone: Its specificity is unknown.

Without labor or membrane rupture, elective cesareans at roughly 37-41 weeks supplied term cord blood. Each sample had roughly 18,000–110,000 sorted naive CD8+ T cells. Germline trimming cut 0 bases from V and 6 bases from J; bases unmatched to any gene: 7. The CDR3 has 15 residues. Germline-derived CDR1 and CDR2 are SEHNR and FQNEAQ (reference sequence). Libraries were prepared by immunoSEQ multiplex PCR; TCRdb keeps only in-frame clonotypes and omits some of them. Among 7,400 or so clones listed, about 98% were seen once. Sample: naive CD8+ T cells from cord blood. This sequence was found in a newborn in good health. The rearrangement links TRBV7-9 to TRBJ2-7, with 8 bases matching TRBD1. Here the CDR3 reads CASSLAGTGLIEQYF. For the CDR3, the DNA is TGTGCCAGCAGCTTAGCTGGGACAGGATTGATCGAGCAGTACTTC.